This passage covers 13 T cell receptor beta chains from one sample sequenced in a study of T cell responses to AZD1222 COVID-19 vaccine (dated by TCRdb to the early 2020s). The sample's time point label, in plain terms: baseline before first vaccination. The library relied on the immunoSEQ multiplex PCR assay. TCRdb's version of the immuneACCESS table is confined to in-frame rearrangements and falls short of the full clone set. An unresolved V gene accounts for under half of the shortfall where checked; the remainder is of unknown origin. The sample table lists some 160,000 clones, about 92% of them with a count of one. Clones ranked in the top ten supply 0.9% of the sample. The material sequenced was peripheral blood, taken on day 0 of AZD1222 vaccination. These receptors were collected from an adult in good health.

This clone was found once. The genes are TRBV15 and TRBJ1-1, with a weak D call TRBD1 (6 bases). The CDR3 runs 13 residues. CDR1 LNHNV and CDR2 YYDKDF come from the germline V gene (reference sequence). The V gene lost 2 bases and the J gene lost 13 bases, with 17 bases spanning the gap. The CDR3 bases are TGTGCCACCAGCAGACCCGCGGGGGGCCAGGGTTTCTTT. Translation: CATSRPAGGQGFF.

The CDR3 DNA reads TGTGCCAGCAGTCTTTTTCAGAATGAAAAACTGTTTTTT. Protein: CASSLFQNEKLFF. The chain uses TRBV12-3 or TRBV12-4 and TRBJ1-4; D is ambiguous. The length of the CDR3 is 13 residues. Trimming pared 5 bases from V and 5 bases from J, leaving 9 bases between.

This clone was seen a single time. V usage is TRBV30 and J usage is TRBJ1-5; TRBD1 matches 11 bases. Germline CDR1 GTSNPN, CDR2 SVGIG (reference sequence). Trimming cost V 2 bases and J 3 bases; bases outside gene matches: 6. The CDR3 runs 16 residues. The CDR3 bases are TGTGCCTGGAGTCAGGGGACAGGGGGGGACAATCAGCCCCAGCATTTT. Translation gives CAWSQGTGGDNQPQHF.

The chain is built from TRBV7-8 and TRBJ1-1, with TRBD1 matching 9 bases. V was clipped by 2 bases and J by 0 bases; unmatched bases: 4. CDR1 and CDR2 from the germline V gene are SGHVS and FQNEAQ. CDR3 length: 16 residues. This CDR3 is CASSLLGDRVNTEAFF. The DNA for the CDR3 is TGTGCCAGCAGCTTATTAGGGGACAGGGTGAACACTGAAGCTTTCTTT.

This chain's CDR3 is CASRTSRDRVGPPSNQPQHF. CDR3 coding DNA: TGTGCAAGTCGCACTTCCCGGGACAGGGTTGGCCCTCCTAGCAATCAGCCCCAGCATTTT. This chain uses TRBV12-2 with TRBJ1-5; TRBD1, as called in the table, went unchecked against the DNA. TRBV12-2 is deemed a pseudogene. This CDR3 has 20 residues.

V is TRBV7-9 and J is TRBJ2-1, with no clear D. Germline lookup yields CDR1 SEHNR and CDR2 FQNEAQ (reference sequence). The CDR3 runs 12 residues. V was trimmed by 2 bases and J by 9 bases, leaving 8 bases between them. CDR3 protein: CASSLLLGEQFF. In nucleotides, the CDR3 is TGTGCCAGCAGCTTATTGTTAGGTGAGCAGTTCTTC.

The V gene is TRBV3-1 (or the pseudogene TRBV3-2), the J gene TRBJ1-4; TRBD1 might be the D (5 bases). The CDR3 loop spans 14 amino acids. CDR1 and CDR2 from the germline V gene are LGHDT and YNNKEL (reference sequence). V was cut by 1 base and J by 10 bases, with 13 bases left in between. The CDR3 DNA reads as TGTGCCAGCAGCCAAGGAGGGGTATCAGGAAAACTGTTTTTT. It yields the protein CASSQGGVSGKLFF.

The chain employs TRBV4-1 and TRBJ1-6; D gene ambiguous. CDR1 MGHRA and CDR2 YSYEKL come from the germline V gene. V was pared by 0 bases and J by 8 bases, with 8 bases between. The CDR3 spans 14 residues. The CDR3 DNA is TGCGCCAGCAGCCAAGATCGGTTGGATTCACCCCTCCACTTT. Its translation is CASSQDRLDSPLHF.

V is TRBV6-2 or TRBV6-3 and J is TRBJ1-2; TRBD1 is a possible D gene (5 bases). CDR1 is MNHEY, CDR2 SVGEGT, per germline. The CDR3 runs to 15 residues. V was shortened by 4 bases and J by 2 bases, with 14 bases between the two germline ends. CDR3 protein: CASSFPTAQNYGYTF. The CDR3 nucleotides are TGTGCCAGCAGTTTCCCGACAGCCCAGAACTATGGCTACACCTTC.

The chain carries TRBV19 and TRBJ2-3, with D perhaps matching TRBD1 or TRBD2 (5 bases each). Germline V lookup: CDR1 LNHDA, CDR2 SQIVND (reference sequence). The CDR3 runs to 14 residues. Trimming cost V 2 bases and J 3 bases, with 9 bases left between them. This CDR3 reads CASSISRGTDTQYF. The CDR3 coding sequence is TGTGCCAGTAGTATATCGAGGGGAACAGATACGCAGTATTTT.

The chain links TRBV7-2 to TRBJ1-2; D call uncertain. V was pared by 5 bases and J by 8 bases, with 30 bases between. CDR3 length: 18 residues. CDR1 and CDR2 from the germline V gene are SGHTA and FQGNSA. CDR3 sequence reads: CASSRGSASRDRGRGYTF. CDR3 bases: TGTGCCAGCAGCCGGGGATCGGCCTCAAGGGATAGAGGCCGGGGCTACACCTTC.

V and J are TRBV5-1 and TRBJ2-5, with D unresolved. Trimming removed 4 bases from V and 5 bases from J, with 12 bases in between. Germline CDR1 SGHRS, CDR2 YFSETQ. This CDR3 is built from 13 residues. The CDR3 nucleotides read TGCGCCAGCAGCCCACGCATTAGGGAGACCCAGTACTTC. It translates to CASSPRIRETQYF.

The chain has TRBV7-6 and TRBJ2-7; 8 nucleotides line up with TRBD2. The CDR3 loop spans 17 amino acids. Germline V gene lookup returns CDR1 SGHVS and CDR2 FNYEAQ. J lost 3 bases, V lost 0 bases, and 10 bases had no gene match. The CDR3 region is CASSLAQGGGTFYEQYF. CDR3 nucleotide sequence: TGTGCCAGCAGCTTAGCGCAAGGCGGGGGGACCTTCTACGAGCAGTACTTC. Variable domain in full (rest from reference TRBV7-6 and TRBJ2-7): GAGVSQSPRYKVTKRGQDVALRCDPISGHVSLYWYRQALGQGPEFLTYFNYEAQQDKSGLPNDRFSAERPEGSISTLTIQRTEQRDSAMYRCASSLAQGGGTFYEQYFGPGTRLTVT.